This T cell receptor (beta chain) was found in a study of blood T cell repertoires in COVID-19 (TCRdb year 2020). The study in broad terms: Collaborator samples came from the United States, Italy and Spain and covered acute and convalescent phases of COVID-19. The prospective study material was composed of cDNA or gDNA derived from T cells, B-cell-depleted T cells, or PBMCs. Deeply sampled blood TCRbeta repertoires from subjects exposed to, actively infected with, or recovered from COVID-19 were included in the dataset. The repertoires were released in a freely available public database intended as a resource for research on the immune response to SARS-CoV-2. The samples were drawn from the first 160 participants of the ongoing ImmuneRACE study and from some 1,300 subjects provided by 6 global collaborators. The sample metadata nearly always contained a de-identified subject ID, COVID-19 status, age in years and sex. Where available, HLA class I and class II types were taken from metadata supplied by the sample provider and were not determined by assay-based typing. The paper as a whole reports these results and caveats: Clinical and demographic metadata were provided uncurated, with the amount varying by source and participant.

TCRbeta CDR3 regions were amplified from genomic DNA by means of the immunoSEQ Assay, a bias-controlled multiplex PCR. The original methods were these. The number of nucleated cells in each sample was estimated from the amplification of reference gene primers within the assay. To quantify the absolute abundance of each unique TCRbeta CDR3 rearrangement, sequence reads were collapsed and filtered. Productive Simpson clonality was computed per sample as the square root of Simpson's diversity index over productive rearrangements. The immuneACCESS repertoire file appears here via TCRdb, limited to in-frame rearrangements. These files lack a portion of the clones; in checked studies, under half of the deficit traces to unresolved V genes, and the cause of the others is not known. Clone size and V and J calls were adopted from that table, with D and trimming inferred from the DNA. The sample data list around 250,000 clones, and about nine tenths of these were observed just once. The top ten hold approximately 1.2% of the sample.

Points on this clone: This clone's antigen is unknown. Base qualities are not provided; no much larger clone lies one nucleotide away.

In the prospective study, participants were roughly 18 to 95 years old, resided in around 25 geographic areas of the United States, and were enrolled through a virtual design. Cohort assignment in the prospective study relied on participant-reported clinical history from a screening survey and a study questionnaire. In the prospective study, mobile phlebotomists collected whole blood, serum and a nasopharyngeal or oropharyngeal swab from each participant. Over an approximately 2-month period, participants in the prospective study had the option of providing additional blood draws and questionnaires. Before DNA extraction, prospective study blood samples were shipped either frozen or at room temperature. V lost 6 bases and J lost 7 bases; the stretch between them is 19 bases long. The germline V gene yields SGHDT for CDR1 and YYEEEE for CDR2. The CDR3 spans 14 residues, from the cysteine through the phenylalanine. The CDR3 DNA has 42 bases and is translated from base 1.

The rearranged chain carries TRBV5-6 and TRBJ2-5, and perhaps TRBD2 as D gene, on 5 matching bases. This sequence originates from a human donor in a cohort exposed to, infected with or recovered from COVID-19 (not recorded which). The donor label of this sample is uncertain. Sequenced sample: PBMCs or T cells enriched from blood (not recorded which). CDR3 loop: CASTRGSGLGTQYF. The nucleotide sequence reads TGTGCCAGCACCCGGGGTTCGGGGTTGGGGACCCAGTACTTC.